The next 16 T cell receptor beta chains were all read from a single sample in a study of beta chain features in type 1 diabetes. TCRB transcripts that were expressed got sequenced, as all of the isolated RNA had been reverse transcribed. This table comes from immunoSEQ multiplex PCR, and its TCRdb copy is limited to in-frame clones, with some not included. The sample includes about 900,000 clones, 17% of them seen just once. Sequencing used naive CD4+ T cells from blood. The origin of the receptors is a woman between 18 and 29 years old in good health.

On this clone: Other DNA sequences in this sample translate to the same CDR3. This rearrangement joins TRBV7-2 to TRBJ2-1; D remains unclear. The CDR3 extends over 15 amino acids. V lost 0 bases and J lost 0, with 6 bases in between. Germline-derived CDR1 and CDR2 are SGHTA and FQGNSA. Here the CDR3 reads CASSLAASSYNEQFF. The DNA of the CDR3 is TGTGCCAGCAGCTTAGCCGCAAGCTCCTACAATGAGCAGTTCTTC.

This chain links TRBV6-1 with TRBJ2-7, with D hard to call. Germline assignment: CDR1 MNHNS and CDR2 SASEGT. The ends were cut back, 6 bases at V and 3 bases at J, with 12 bases in the middle. The CDR3 runs to 13 residues. As DNA, the CDR3 is TGTGCCAGCAGAGCGACATCGATCTACGAGCAGTACTTC. Protein sequence: CASRATSIYEQYF.

The rearrangement uses TRBV9 and TRBJ1-2; 11 bases are a match to TRBD1. Germline-derived CDR1 and CDR2 are SGDLS and YYNGEE. V shed 5 bases, J shed 5 bases, and the junction held 11 bases outside the gene matches. The CDR3 covers 16 residues. The DNA for the CDR3 is TGTGCCAGCAGTGCGAGGACAGGGGGCCCGACGTATGGCTACACCTTC. This encodes CASSARTGGPTYGYTF.

A few counts support this clone. This chain joins TRBV5-8 and TRBJ2-5; unclear D gene. The CDR3 has 16 residues. Per the germline V gene, CDR1 is SGHTS and CDR2 is YDEGEE. Between the trimmed V and J ends, which lost 2 bases and 0 bases, there was a span of 14 bases. The CDR3 DNA is TGTGCCAGCAGCTTCCGGTCGATTTTGTACCAAGAGACCCAGTACTTC. Protein product: CASSFRSILYQETQYF.

This chain links TRBV7-9 with TRBJ2-7, with D unresolved. The CDR3 is made up of 12 amino acids. Germline V gene lookup returns CDR1 SEHNR and CDR2 FQNEAQ (reference sequence). Trimming shortened V by 5 bases and J by 2 bases, and 7 bases separated the two germline ends. CDR3 coding DNA: TGTGCCAGCAGCCGTGACACCTACGAGCAGTACTTC. Protein product: CASSRDTYEQYF.

This clone was seen more than once but under ten times. The chain has TRBV15 and TRBJ2-5; perhaps TRBD2 as D (6 bases). CDR1 LNHNV and CDR2 YYDKDF come from the germline V gene (reference sequence). V lost 2 bases to trimming and J lost 11 bases, with 18 bases between them. This CDR3 has 14 residues. The CDR3 sequence: CATSRTLESGEQYF. The CDR3 region has the DNA TGTGCCACCAGCAGAACTCTAGAATCGGGGGAGCAGTACTTC.

The chain joins TRBV21-1 to TRBJ1-2. TRBV21-1 is a known pseudogene. The CDR3 is 13 residues long. DNA for the CDR3: TGTGCCAGCAGCCCAAGGGGACTGCCAGGCTACACCTTC. Protein sequence: CASSPRGLPGYTF.

This clone was counted a few times. V is TRBV14 and J is TRBJ2-5, with 7 nucleotides matching TRBD2. After removal of 0 bases from V and 1 base from J, the junction contained 5 bases not matched to a gene. This CDR3 has 16 amino acids. Germline values: CDR1 SGHDN, CDR2 FVKESK. CDR3 sequence: CASSQDPTSRQETQYF. The CDR3 nucleotides are TGTGCCAGCAGCCAAGACCCGACTAGCCGCCAAGAGACCCAGTACTTC.

The table lists this clone with a few counts. The V gene is TRBV6-1, the J gene TRBJ2-1; maybe TRBD2 (6 bases). There are 12 residues in the CDR3. The V and J ends lost 8 bases and 8 bases respectively, with 13 bases between them. Germline V gives CDR1 MNHNS, CDR2 SASEGT. CDR3 amino acids: CASEGRRDEQFF. In DNA form, the CDR3 reads TGTGCCAGCGAAGGCAGGAGGGATGAGCAGTTCTTC.

The J gene is TRBJ2-2, the V gene TRBV10-3, with D tentatively TRBD1 or TRBD2 (6 bases each). The V and J ends lost 6 bases and 2 bases respectively, with 10 bases between them. CDR1 and CDR2 (germline): ENHRY, SYGVKD. This CDR3 contains 14 residues. The CDR3 protein is CAIRAGQNTGELFF. Written as DNA, the CDR3 is TGTGCCATCAGGGCGGGACAAAACACCGGGGAGCTGTTTTTT.

This chain connects TRBV13 to TRBJ2-5; 7 nucleotides match TRBD2. J gave up 4 bases and V 5 bases, and 4 bases lay outside the gene matches. Per germline, CDR1 PRHDT and CDR2 FYEKMQ (reference sequence). CDR3 length: 13 amino acids. The CDR3 reads CASSPSGLETQYF. The CDR3 coding sequence is TGTGCCAGCAGCCCTAGCGGTCTAGAGACCCAGTACTTC.

The rearrangement joins TRBV5-6 to TRBJ1-2; D is uncertain. The CDR3 runs 12 residues. Germline V lookup: CDR1 SGHDT, CDR2 YYEEEE. Trimming left V 1 base short and J 3 bases short, with 4 bases between. CDR3 sequence (DNA): TGTGCCAGCAGCTTGTGGGACTATGGCTACACCTTC. It codes for CASSLWDYGYTF.

To note about this clone: The identical CDR3 is also encoded by other nucleotide sequences in the sample. The chain links TRBV18 to TRBJ2-3; no reliable D call. CDR3 length: 13 residues. Looked up from germline, CDR1 is KGHSH and CDR2 is LQKENI. Trimming pared 3 bases from V and 3 bases from J, leaving 7 bases between. The CDR3, as DNA: TGTGCCAGCTCACCGAGGCTGACAGATACGCAGTATTTT. It codes for CASSPRLTDTQYF.

This chain joins TRBV7-9 and TRBJ1-2; the D gene is possibly TRBD1 (5 bases). V was trimmed by 2 bases and J by 2 bases, leaving 12 bases between them. Germline V lookup: CDR1 SEHNR, CDR2 FQNEAQ (reference sequence). This CDR3 has 15 residues. The CDR3 region has the DNA TGTGCCAGCAGCTTATATGAGGGGATGAACTATGGCTACACCTTC. This sequence encodes CASSLYEGMNYGYTF.

This clone has just a few counts. The rearrangement uses TRBV29-1 and TRBJ1-1; D not certain. Germline CDR1 reads SQVTM; CDR2 reads ANQGSEA. This CDR3 has 14 amino acids. This CDR3 is CSTTEVLIGTEAFF. The CDR3 region has the DNA TGCAGTACTACGGAAGTTCTGATTGGCACTGAAGCTTTCTTT.

The chain employs TRBV15 and TRBJ2-7; TRBD2 might be the D (6 bases). Germline loops: CDR1 LNHNV, CDR2 YYDKDF (reference sequence). This CDR3 contains 20 residues. Trimming removed 3 bases at V and 0 bases at J, with 27 bases between. CDR3 DNA: TGTGCCACCAGCAGGTCGATCGGGTACAAAAGAGCGGGTAGCTCCTACGAGCAGTACTTC. This gives the protein CATSRSIGYKRAGSSYEQYF.